Each of the 29 T cell receptor beta chains below was sequenced from the same sample in a study of shared clonotypes between healthy human individuals. Libraries were prepared by immunoSEQ multiplex PCR; TCRdb keeps only in-frame clonotypes and omits some of them. The sample lists about 2 million clones; around 96% were seen once. Naive CD8 cells were CD45RO-negative, positively selected for CCR7, excluding terminally differentiated effector memory CD45RA+ cells. The sequenced sample was naive CD8+ T cells sorted from blood. Receptors were obtained from a man younger than 35 in good health.

The chain recombines TRBV19 with TRBJ2-3; weak D call: TRBD1 (6 bases). The CDR3 extends over 15 amino acids. The V gene's germline CDR1 is LNHDA and CDR2 SQIVND (reference sequence). Between the trimmed V and J ends, which lost 4 bases and 0 bases, there was a span of 11 bases. CDR3 sequence: CASSTARGSTDTQYF. In DNA, the CDR3 is TGTGCCAGTAGTACAGCCAGGGGAAGCACAGATACGCAGTATTTT. The whole variable domain, remainder taken from reference TRBV19 and TRBJ2-3, is DGGITQSPKYLFRKEGQNVTLSCEQNLNHDAMYWYRQDPGQGLRLIYYSQIVNDFQKGDIAEGYSVSREKKESFPLTVTSAQKNPTAFYLCASSTARGSTDTQYFGPGTRLTVL.

The chain couples TRBV27 to TRBJ2-3; 9 nucleotides agree with TRBD2. CDR1 is MNHEY and CDR2 is SMNVEV in the germline V gene (reference sequence). This CDR3 is 14 amino acids long. J lost 2 bases, V lost 6 bases, and 3 bases had no gene match. CDR3: CASSRLAVTDTQYF. Written as DNA, the CDR3 is TGTGCCAGCAGCAGACTAGCGGTCACAGATACGCAGTATTTT.

The V call is TRBV7-9, the J call TRBJ2-5; D might be TRBD2 (5 bases). Trimming removed 2 bases from V and 4 bases from J, with 8 bases in between. Looked up from germline, CDR1 is SEHNR and CDR2 is FQNEAQ (reference sequence). This CDR3 region has 13 residues. The CDR3 coding sequence is TGTGCCAGCAGCTTAAACGGAGGAGAGACCCAGTACTTC. This gives the protein CASSLNGGETQYF.

The CDR3 coding sequence is TGCGCCAGCAGCCAGAGAGGCAGAGTAGTGGATGGCTACACCTTC. Its translation is CASSQRGRVVDGYTF. The chain carries TRBV4-3 and TRBJ1-2, with D hard to call. The CDR3 length is 15 residues. Trimming removed 3 bases from V and 6 bases from J, with 17 bases in between. The germline CDR1 and CDR2 sequences are LGHNA and YSLEER.

The rearrangement links TRBV5-5 to TRBJ2-7; no clear D. CDR1 and CDR2 (germline): SGHKS, YYEKEE (reference sequence). The V and J ends lost 3 bases and 1 base respectively, with 8 bases between them. CDR3 length: 13 residues. The CDR3 loop is CASSSGPSYEQYF. CDR3 DNA: TGTGCCAGCAGCTCTGGGCCTTCCTACGAGCAGTACTTC.

This sequence joins TRBV10-2 and TRBJ2-2; perhaps TRBD1 as D (6 bases). Trimming removed 11 bases at V and 6 bases at J, with 19 bases between. This CDR3 is built from 14 residues. Germline CDR1 WSHSY, CDR2 SAAADI. The CDR3 spells CAAGVQGGAGELFF. The CDR3 DNA reads TGCGCCGCAGGCGTACAGGGTGGCGCCGGGGAGCTGTTTTTT.

To note about this clone: Other DNA sequences in the same sample also yield this CDR3. The chain joins TRBV29-1 to TRBJ2-1; 14 bases map to TRBD2. With V trimmed by 4 bases and J by 3 bases, 2 bases remained unmatched. Germline-derived CDR1 and CDR2 are SQVTM and ANQGSEA. The CDR3 extends over 15 amino acids. CDR3 bases: TGCAGCGTTGCCGGGACTAGCGGGAGCTACAATGAGCAGTTCTTC. It codes for CSVAGTSGSYNEQFF.

The rearrangement links TRBV28 to TRBJ2-1; D call uncertain. Trimming pared 5 bases from V and 3 bases from J, leaving 14 bases between. The germline V gene encodes CDR1 MDHEN and CDR2 SYDVKM. There are 15 residues in the CDR3. The CDR3 DNA sequence: TGTGCCAGCAGTCGGACGGTCTATGACTACAATGAGCAGTTCTTC. Amino acids: CASSRTVYDYNEQFF. Together with reference TRBV28 and TRBJ2-1, the CDR3 gives the full variable domain: DVKVTQSSRYLVKRTGEKVFLECVQDMDHENMFWYRQDPGLGLRLIYFSYDVKMKEKGDIPEGYSVSREKKERFSLILESASTNQTSMYLCASSRTVYDYNEQFFGPGTRLTVL.

The rearrangement joins TRBV4-3 to TRBJ2-7; 9 bases fit TRBD2. The CDR3 covers 15 residues. Germline-derived CDR1 and CDR2 are LGHNA and YSLEER. The V gene end was trimmed by 5 bases and the J gene end by 2 bases; junction bases not matched to a gene: 7. The CDR3 loop is CASSWSASGTYEQYF. DNA of the CDR3: TGCGCCAGCAGCTGGTCGGCTAGCGGGACCTACGAGCAGTACTTC.

The rearrangement joins TRBV4-1 to TRBJ2-7; no reliable D call. Between the trimmed V and J ends, which lost 1 base and 0 bases, there was a span of 7 bases. The CDR3 is 14 amino acids. Per the germline V gene, CDR1 is MGHRA and CDR2 is YSYEKL. DNA of the CDR3: TGCGCCAGCAGCCAAGTCACAAACTCCTACGAGCAGTACTTC. As protein: CASSQVTNSYEQYF.

The chain is built from TRBV4-1 and TRBJ2-7, with 11 bases identical to TRBD1. In germline, CDR1 is MGHRA, CDR2 YSYEKL. V lost 4 bases to trimming and J lost 7 bases; unmatched junction nucleotides: 9. The CDR3 extends over 15 amino acids. As DNA, the CDR3 is TGCGCCAGCAGCCTCGAACGGACAGGGGGCGTTGAGCAGTACTTC. Translated, it gives CASSLERTGGVEQYF.

Concerning this clone: Other DNA sequences within the sample encode an identical CDR3. The V call is TRBV6-5, the J call TRBJ2-7; no reliable D call. The germline CDR1 and CDR2 sequences are MNHEY and SVGAGI. Trimming removed 0 bases from V and 7 bases from J, with 4 bases in between. The CDR3 totals 11 residues. The CDR3 loop is CASSYSSEQYF. In DNA, the CDR3 is TGTGCCAGCAGTTACTCGAGTGAGCAGTACTTC.

As to this clone: Other DNA sequences in this specimen translate into the identical CDR3. The CDR3 nucleotides read TGCGCCAGCAGCCAAGATGGCCAGGGGAATCAGCCCCAGCATTTT. Protein: CASSQDGQGNQPQHF. This chain links TRBV4-3 with TRBJ1-5; weak D call: TRBD1 (6 bases). CDR3 size: 15 residues. Germline V gene sequence: CDR1 LGHNA, CDR2 YSLEER. V was shortened by 0 bases and J by 4 bases, with 10 bases between the two germline ends.

This rearrangement joins TRBV28 to TRBJ1-4; no definite D call. Deletions cut 10 bases from V and 2 bases from J, with 11 bases between. The CDR3 contains 13 residues. Per germline, CDR1 MDHEN and CDR2 SYDVKM. CDR3 amino acids: CATHPGTNEKLFF. The DNA for the CDR3 is TGTGCCACCCACCCTGGTACTAATGAAAAACTGTTTTTT.

The chain carries TRBV10-3 and TRBJ1-6; 8 bases map to TRBD1. In germline, CDR1 is ENHRY, CDR2 SYGVKD. The CDR3 is 15 amino acids. Germline trimming cut 3 bases from V and 5 bases from J; bases unmatched to any gene: 3. The CDR3 loop is CAISDRGQDNSPLHF. The CDR3 nucleotides read TGTGCCATCAGTGACAGGGGGCAAGATAATTCACCCCTCCACTTT.

The V call is TRBV10-1, the J call TRBJ1-5; D call uncertain. The germline V gene has CDR1 WNHNN and CDR2 SYGVQD (reference sequence). The CDR3 length is 16 residues. Trimming left V 7 bases short and J 0 bases short, with 16 bases between. DNA for the CDR3: TGCGCCAGCATGTCGAGACGCAGTTATAGCAATCAGCCCCAGCATTTT. Its translation: CASMSRRSYSNQPQHF.

This clone appeared a single time. The J gene is TRBJ1-2, the V gene TRBV19, with D perhaps matching TRBD1 (6 bases). Per the germline V gene, CDR1 is LNHDA and CDR2 is SQIVND (reference sequence). The length of the CDR3 is 14 residues. Trimming pared 5 bases from V and 7 bases from J, leaving 17 bases between. The CDR3 DNA follows: TGTGCCAGTAGTCAGACCACAGGGTCTCCTGGCTACACCTTC. Translated, it gives CASSQTTGSPGYTF.

The chain couples TRBV5-8 to TRBJ2-7; D is uncertain. V was shortened by 4 bases and J by 2 bases, with 4 bases between the two germline ends. CDR3 size: 11 residues. Per germline, CDR1 SGHTS and CDR2 YDEGEE. CDR3 DNA: TGTGCCAGCAGCGCCGCCTACGAGCAGTACTTC. Translated, it gives CASSAAYEQYF.

In this sample, this clone turned up a few times. The genes are TRBV27 and TRBJ1-1; TRBD1 aligns across 8 bases. The V and J ends lost 5 bases and 4 bases, in that order; junction bases with no gene match: 6. Germline V gives CDR1 MNHEY, CDR2 SMNVEV (reference sequence). The CDR3 consists of 14 residues. CDR3: CASSQQGEATEAFF. The CDR3 nucleotides are TGTGCCAGCAGTCAACAGGGGGAGGCCACTGAAGCTTTCTTT.

The rearrangement joins TRBV15 to TRBJ2-7; the D gene is possibly TRBD1 (6 bases). Trimming stripped 0 bases from V and 5 bases from J, with 11 bases between. The CDR3 contains 14 residues. The germline gives CDR1 LNHNV, CDR2 YYDKDF (reference sequence). Written as DNA, the CDR3 is TGTGCCACCAGCAGAGAACACAGGGTCGACGAGCAGTACTTC. This gives the protein CATSREHRVDEQYF.

The chain employs TRBV7-6 and TRBJ1-4; D may be TRBD1 (6 bases). The CDR3 contains 19 residues. V lost 0 bases and J lost 0, with 17 bases in between. The germline V gene encodes CDR1 SGHVS and CDR2 FNYEAQ. CDR3 sequence: CASSLAPQGSQATNEKLFF. The CDR3 nucleotides are TGTGCCAGCAGCTTAGCGCCTCAGGGGTCCCAGGCAACTAATGAAAAACTGTTTTTT.

This clone appeared once. This CDR3 is also generated by other DNA sequences in the sample. The J gene is TRBJ1-5, the V gene TRBV9, with D unresolved. Germline loops: CDR1 SGDLS, CDR2 YYNGEE. The CDR3 length is 14 residues. V lost 0 bases and J 5 bases, leaving 9 bases between the germline ends. The DNA for the CDR3 is TGTGCCAGCAGCGTAGGAGGATCGGATCAGCCCCAGCATTTT. It codes for CASSVGGSDQPQHF.

The rearrangement joins TRBV29-1 to TRBJ2-2; the D gene could be TRBD1 or TRBD2 (5 bases each). CDR1 is SQVTM, CDR2 ANQGSEA, per germline. The V and J ends lost 0 bases and 6 bases respectively, with 14 bases between them. The CDR3 is made up of 15 amino acids. The CDR3 here is CSVEDGQGVSGELFF. The CDR3 DNA is TGCAGCGTTGAAGATGGGCAGGGAGTTTCCGGGGAGCTGTTTTTT.

The V gene is TRBV7-2, the J gene TRBJ2-7; D may match TRBD1 or TRBD2 (5 bases each). Trimming pared 2 bases from V and 7 bases from J, leaving 15 bases between. The CDR3 spans 14 residues. Germline CDR1 is SGHTA and CDR2 is FQGNSA. CDR3 loop: CASSLFPGSWEQYF. Written as DNA, the CDR3 is TGTGCCAGCAGCTTATTTCCAGGGAGTTGGGAGCAGTACTTC.

The gene calls are TRBV10-2 and TRBJ2-7; D is perhaps TRBD1 (6 bases). V shed 9 bases and J shed 4 bases, with 10 bases lying between them. The CDR3 spans 11 residues. Germline lookup yields CDR1 WSHSY and CDR2 SAAADI. CDR3 in amino acids: CASGQIYEQYF. CDR3 bases: TGCGCCAGTGGACAGATTTACGAGCAGTACTTC.

V and J are TRBV9 and TRBJ1-2, with a weak D call TRBD1 (5 bases). The CDR3 extends over 15 amino acids. From germline, CDR1 is SGDLS and CDR2 YYNGEE. V lost 4 bases and J 4 bases, leaving 17 bases between the germline ends. The CDR3 loop reads CASSPTLGASYGYTF. The CDR3 nucleotides read TGTGCCAGCAGCCCGACTCTAGGGGCCTCCTATGGCTACACCTTC.

The gene calls are TRBV7-9 and TRBJ2-3; TRBD2 is a possible D gene (6 bases). The CDR3 covers 14 residues. CDR1 SEHNR and CDR2 FQNEAQ come from the germline V gene (reference sequence). The germline V and J ends were trimmed by 3 bases and 2 bases, with 9 bases remaining between them. The CDR3 nucleotides read TGTGCCAGCAGCTTTACTAGCCCCACAGATACGCAGTATTTT. Its translation: CASSFTSPTDTQYF.

The count of this clone is one. This CDR3 reads CASSSAGTSAETQYF. For the CDR3, the DNA is TGCGCCAGCAGCTCCGCCGGGACTAGCGCCGAGACCCAGTACTTC. This chain joins TRBV4-3 and TRBJ2-5, with TRBD2 identical over 10 bases. Unmatched junction bases numbered 8, after V lost 5 bases and J lost 5 bases. CDR3 length: 15 residues. The germline CDR1 and CDR2 sequences are LGHNA and YSLEER.

This rearrangement joins TRBV27 to TRBJ2-7; TRBD1 agrees at 7 bases. The CDR3 totals 16 residues. Germline V lookup: CDR1 MNHEY, CDR2 SMNVEV (reference sequence). The junction had 9 bases not matched to a gene; V was cut back by 4 bases and J by 0 bases. CDR3 residues: CASSYSKGAFSYEQYF. Written as DNA, the CDR3 is TGTGCCAGCAGTTACAGTAAGGGGGCCTTCTCCTACGAGCAGTACTTC.